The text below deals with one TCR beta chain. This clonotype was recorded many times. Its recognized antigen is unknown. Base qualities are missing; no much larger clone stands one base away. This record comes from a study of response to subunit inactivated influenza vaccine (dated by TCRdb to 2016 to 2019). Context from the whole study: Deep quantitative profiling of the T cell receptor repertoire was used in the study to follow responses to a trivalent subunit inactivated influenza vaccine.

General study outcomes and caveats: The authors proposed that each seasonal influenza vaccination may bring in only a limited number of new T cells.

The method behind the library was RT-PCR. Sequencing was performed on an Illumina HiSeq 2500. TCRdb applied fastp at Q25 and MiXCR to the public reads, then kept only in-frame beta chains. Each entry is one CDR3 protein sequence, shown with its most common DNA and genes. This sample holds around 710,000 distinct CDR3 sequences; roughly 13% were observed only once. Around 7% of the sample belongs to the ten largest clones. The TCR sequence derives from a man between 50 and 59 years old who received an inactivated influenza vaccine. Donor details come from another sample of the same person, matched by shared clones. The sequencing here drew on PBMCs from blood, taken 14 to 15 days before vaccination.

The CDR3 region: CASSPTGELFF. The nucleotide sequence reads as follows: TGTGCCAGCAGCCCAACCGGGGAGCTGTTTTTT. The sequence is built from TRBV7-9 and TRBJ2-2, with the D gene call left open. The germline ends are 3 bases apart after V is trimmed by 5 bases and J by 5 bases. From the cysteine through the phenylalanine, the CDR3 covers 11 amino acids. The retained sequence is limited to the CDR3, 33 bases, with the frame set at the first base. CDR1 and CDR2 (SEHNR, FQNEAQ) derive from the germline V gene (reference sequence).